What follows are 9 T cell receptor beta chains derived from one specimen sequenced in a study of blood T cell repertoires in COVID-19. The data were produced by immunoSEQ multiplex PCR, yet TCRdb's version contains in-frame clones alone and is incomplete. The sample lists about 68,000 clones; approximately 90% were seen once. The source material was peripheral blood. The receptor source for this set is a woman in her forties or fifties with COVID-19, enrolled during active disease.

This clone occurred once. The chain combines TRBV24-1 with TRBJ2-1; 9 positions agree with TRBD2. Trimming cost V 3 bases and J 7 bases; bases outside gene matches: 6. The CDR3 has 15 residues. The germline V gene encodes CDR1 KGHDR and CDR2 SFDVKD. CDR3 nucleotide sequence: TGTGCCACCAGTGATCATAGCGGGAGAATAAATGAGCAGTTCTTC. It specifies CATSDHSGRINEQFF.

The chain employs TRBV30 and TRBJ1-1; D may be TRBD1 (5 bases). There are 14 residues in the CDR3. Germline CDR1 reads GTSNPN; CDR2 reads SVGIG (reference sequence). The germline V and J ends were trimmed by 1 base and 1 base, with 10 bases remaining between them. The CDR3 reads CAWSDDGGNTEAFF. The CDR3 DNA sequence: TGTGCCTGGAGTGACGACGGGGGGAACACTGAAGCTTTCTTT.

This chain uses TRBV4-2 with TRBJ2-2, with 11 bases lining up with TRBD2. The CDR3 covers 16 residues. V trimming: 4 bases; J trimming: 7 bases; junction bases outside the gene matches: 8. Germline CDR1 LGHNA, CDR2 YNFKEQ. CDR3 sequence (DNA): TGTGCCAGCAGCCCGGTAGCGGGAGGGCCTGTCGGGGAGCTGTTTTTT. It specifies CASSPVAGGPVGELFF.

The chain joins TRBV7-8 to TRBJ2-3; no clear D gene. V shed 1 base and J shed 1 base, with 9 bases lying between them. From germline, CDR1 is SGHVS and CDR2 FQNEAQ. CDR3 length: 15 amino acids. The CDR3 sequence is CASSLGQEGTDTQYF. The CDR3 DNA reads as TGTGCCAGCAGCTTAGGGCAGGAAGGCACAGATACGCAGTATTTT.

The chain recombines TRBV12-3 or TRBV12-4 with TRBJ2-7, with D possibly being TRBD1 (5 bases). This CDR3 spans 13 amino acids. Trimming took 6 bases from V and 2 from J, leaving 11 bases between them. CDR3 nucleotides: TGTGCCAGCAGCTGGACGGACACCTACGAGCAGTACTTC. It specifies CASSWTDTYEQYF.

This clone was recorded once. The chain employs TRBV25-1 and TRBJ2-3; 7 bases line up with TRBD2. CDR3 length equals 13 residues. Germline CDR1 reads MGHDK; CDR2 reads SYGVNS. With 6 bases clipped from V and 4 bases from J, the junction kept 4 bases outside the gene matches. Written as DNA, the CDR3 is TGTGCCAGCAGCCCGGGGGGTGCAGATACGCAGTATTTT. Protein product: CASSPGGADTQYF.

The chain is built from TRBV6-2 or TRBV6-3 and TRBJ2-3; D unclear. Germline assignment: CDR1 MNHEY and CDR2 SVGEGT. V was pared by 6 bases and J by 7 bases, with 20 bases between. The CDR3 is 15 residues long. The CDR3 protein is CASSPWRSEGNTQYF. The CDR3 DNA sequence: TGTGCCAGCAGCCCCTGGCGGTCCGAAGGAAATACGCAGTATTTT.

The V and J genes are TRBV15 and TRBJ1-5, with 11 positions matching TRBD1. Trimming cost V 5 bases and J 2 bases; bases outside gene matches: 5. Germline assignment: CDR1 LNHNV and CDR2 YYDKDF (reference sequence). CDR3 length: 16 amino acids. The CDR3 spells CATSRGTGGGNQPQHF. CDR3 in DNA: TGTGCCACCAGCCGGGGGACAGGGGGTGGCAATCAGCCCCAGCATTTT.

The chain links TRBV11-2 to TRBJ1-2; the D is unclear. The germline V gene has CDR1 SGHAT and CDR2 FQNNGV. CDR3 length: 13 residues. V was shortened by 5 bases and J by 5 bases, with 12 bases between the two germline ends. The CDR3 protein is CASSDTAYYGYTF. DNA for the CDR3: TGTGCCAGCAGCGACACTGCGTATTATGGCTACACCTTC.